This record looks at one T cell receptor beta chain sequence and its context. No antigen is known for it. These data are taken from a study of graft-versus-host responses after intestinal transplantation. Generated by immunoSEQ multiplex PCR, the TCRdb table keeps only in-frame clones and is missing some. The table shows 75,000 to 100,000 clones, with 80% to 95% occurring only once. The V gene's germline CDR1 is SGHNT and CDR2 YENEEA. CDR3 length: 15 residues. The V gene lost 1 base and the J gene lost 9 bases, with 13 bases spanning the gap. This specimen was unstimulated CD4+ T cells sorted from spleen or lymph node cells, taken before intestinal transplant. The receptor was derived from a human donor who received an intestinal transplant. This chain uses TRBV11-3 with TRBJ1-6; D is unclear. CDR3 in amino acids: CASSLARARGSPLHF. The DNA of the CDR3 is TGTGCCAGCAGCTTAGCTCGGGCTCGGGGTTCACCCCTCCACTTT.